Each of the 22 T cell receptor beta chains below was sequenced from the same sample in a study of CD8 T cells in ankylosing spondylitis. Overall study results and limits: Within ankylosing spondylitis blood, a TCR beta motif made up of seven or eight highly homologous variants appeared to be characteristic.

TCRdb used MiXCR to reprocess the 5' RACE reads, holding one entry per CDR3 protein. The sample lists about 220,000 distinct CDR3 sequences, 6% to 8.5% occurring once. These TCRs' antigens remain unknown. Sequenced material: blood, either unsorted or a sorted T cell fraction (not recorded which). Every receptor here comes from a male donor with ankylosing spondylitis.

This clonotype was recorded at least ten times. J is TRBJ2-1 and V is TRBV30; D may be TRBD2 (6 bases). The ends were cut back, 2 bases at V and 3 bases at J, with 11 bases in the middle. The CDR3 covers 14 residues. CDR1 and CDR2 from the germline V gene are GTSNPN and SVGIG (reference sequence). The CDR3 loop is CAWSHSGSYNEQFF. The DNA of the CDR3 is TGTGCCTGGAGTCATAGCGGAAGCTACAATGAGCAGTTCTTC.

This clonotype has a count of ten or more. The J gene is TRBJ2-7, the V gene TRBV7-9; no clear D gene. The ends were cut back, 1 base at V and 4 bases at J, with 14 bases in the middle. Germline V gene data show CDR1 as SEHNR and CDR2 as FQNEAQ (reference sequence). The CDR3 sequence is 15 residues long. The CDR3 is CASSLGVATNYEQYF. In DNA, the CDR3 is TGTGCCAGCAGCTTAGGAGTGGCCACGAATTACGAGCAGTACTTC.

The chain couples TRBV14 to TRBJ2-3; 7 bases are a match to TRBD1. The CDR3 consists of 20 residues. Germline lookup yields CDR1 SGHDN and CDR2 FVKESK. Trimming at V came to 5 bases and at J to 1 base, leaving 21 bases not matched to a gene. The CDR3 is CASSSREGGAIYFGTDTQYF. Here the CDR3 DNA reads TGTGCCAGCAGCTCCAGGGAAGGGGGCGCGATTTATTTCGGCACAGATACGCAGTATTTT.

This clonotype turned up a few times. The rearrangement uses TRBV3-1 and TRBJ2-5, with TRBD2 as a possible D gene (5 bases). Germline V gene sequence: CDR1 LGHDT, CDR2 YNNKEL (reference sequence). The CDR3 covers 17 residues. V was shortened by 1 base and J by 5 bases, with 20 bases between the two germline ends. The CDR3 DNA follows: TGTGCCAGCAGCCAAGGGCTAGGAATTGGCACGGGGGAGACCCAGTACTTC. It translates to CASSQGLGIGTGETQYF.

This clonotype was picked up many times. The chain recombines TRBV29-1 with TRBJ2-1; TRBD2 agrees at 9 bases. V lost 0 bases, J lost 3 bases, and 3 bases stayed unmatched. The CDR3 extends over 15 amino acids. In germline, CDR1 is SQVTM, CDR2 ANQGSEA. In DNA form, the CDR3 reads TGCAGCGTTGAAGAGGCTAGCGGGAACTACAATGAGCAGTTCTTC. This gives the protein CSVEEASGNYNEQFF.

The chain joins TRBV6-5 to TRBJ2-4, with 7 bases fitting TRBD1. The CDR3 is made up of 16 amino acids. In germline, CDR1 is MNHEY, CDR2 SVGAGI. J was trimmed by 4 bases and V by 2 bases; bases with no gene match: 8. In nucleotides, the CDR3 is TGTGCCAGCAGTTACCCAACCGGGACAGAGAAAAACATTCAGTACTTC. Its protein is CASSYPTGTEKNIQYF.

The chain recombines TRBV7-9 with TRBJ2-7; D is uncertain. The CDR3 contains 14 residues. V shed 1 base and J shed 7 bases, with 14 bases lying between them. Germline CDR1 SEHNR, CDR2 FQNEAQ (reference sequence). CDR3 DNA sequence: TGTGCCAGCAGCTTAGTAGGCCTCCGAGGAGAGCAGTACTTC. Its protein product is CASSLVGLRGEQYF. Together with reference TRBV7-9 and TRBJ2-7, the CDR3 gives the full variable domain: DTGVSQNPRHKITKRGQNVTFRCDPISEHNRLYWYRQTLGQGPEFLTYFQNEAQLEKSRLLSDRFSAERPKGSFSTLEIQRTEQGDSAMYLCASSLVGLRGEQYFGPGTRLTVT.

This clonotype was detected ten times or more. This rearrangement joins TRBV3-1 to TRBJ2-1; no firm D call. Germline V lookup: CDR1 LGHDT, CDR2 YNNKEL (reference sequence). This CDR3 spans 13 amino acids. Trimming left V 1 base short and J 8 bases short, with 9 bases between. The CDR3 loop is CASSQVAVHEQFF. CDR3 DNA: TGTGCCAGCAGCCAAGTTGCCGTCCATGAGCAGTTCTTC.

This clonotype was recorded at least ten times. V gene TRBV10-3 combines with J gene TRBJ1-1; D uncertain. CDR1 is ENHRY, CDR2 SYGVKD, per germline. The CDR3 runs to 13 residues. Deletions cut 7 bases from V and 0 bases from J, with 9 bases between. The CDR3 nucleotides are TGTGCCATCACCGTACGGATGAACACTGAAGCTTTCTTT. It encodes CAITVRMNTEAFF.

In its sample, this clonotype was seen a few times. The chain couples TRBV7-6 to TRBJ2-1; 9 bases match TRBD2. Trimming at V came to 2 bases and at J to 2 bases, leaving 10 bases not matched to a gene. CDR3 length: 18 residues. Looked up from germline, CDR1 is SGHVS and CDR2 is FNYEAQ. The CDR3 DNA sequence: TGTGCCAGCAGCTTAAAGGCTAGCGGGAACCCACCCTACAATGAGCAGTTCTTC. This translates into CASSLKASGNPPYNEQFF.

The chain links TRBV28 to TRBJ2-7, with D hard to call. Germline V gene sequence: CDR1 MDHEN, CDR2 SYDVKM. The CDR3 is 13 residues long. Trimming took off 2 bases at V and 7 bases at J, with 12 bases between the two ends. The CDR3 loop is CASSLPRRSEQYF. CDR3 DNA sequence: TGTGCCAGCAGTTTACCCCGGCGCTCGGAGCAGTACTTC.

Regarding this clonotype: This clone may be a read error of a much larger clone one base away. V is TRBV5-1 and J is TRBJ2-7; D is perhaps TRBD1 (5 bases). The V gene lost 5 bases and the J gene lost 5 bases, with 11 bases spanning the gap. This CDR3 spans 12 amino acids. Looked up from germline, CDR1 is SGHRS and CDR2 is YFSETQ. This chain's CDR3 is CASRVTVHEQYF. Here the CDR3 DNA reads TGCGCCAGCAGAGTGACAGTCCACGAGCAGTACTTC.

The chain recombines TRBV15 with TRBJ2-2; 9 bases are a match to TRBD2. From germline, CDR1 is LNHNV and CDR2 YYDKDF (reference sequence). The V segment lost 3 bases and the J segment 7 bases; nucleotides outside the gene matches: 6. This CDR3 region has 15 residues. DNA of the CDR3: TGTGCCACCAGCAGTCGGCGGGAGGGCCGCGGGGAGCTGTTTTTT. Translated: CATSSRREGRGELFF.

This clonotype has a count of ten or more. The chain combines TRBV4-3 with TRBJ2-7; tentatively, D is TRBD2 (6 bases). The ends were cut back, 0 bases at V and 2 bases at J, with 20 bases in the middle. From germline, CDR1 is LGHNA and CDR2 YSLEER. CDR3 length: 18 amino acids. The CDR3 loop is CASSQDLGGDFPPYEQYF. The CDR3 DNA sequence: TGCGCCAGCAGCCAAGATCTGGGGGGAGATTTCCCCCCCTACGAGCAGTACTTC.

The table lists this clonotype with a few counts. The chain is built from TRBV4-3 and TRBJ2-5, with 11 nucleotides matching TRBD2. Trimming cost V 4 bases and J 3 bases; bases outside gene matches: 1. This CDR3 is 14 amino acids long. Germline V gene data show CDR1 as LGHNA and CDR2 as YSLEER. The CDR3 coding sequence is TGCGCCAGCAGCCCGGGACTAGCGGAAGAGACCCAGTACTTC. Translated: CASSPGLAEETQYF.

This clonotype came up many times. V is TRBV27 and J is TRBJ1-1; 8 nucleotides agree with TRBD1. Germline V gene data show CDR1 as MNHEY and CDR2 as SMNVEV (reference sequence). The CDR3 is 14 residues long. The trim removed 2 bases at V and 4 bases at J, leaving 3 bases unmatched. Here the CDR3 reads CASSLTTGGTEAFF. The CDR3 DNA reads TGTGCCAGCAGTTTAACTACAGGGGGCACTGAAGCTTTCTTT.

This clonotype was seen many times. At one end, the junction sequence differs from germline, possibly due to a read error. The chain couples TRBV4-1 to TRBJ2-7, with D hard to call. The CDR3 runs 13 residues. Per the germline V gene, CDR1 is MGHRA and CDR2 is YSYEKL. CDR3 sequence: CASSQDQALPRDF. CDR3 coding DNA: TGCGCCAGCAGCCAAGATCAAGCGCTCCCCCGGGACTTC.

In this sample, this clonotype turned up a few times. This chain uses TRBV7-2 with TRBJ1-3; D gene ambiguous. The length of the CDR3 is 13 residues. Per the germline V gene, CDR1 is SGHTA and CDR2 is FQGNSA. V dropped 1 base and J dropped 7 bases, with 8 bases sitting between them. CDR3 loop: CASSLVGHNTIYF. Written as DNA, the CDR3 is TGTGCCAGCAGCTTAGTCGGTCACAACACCATATATTTT.

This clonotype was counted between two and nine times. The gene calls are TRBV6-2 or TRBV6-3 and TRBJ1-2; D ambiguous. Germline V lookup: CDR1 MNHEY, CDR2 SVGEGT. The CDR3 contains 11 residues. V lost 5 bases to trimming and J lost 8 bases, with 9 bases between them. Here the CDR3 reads CASSPGPGYTF. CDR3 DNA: TGTGCCAGCAGTCCCGGGCCCGGCTACACCTTC.

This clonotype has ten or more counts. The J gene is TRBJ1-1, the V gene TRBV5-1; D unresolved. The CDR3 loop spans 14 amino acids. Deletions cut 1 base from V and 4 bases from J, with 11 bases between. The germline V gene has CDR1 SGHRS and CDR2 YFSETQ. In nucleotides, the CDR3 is TGCGCCAGCAGCTTGTGGCTGGGGAGCACTGAAGCTTTCTTT. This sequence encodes CASSLWLGSTEAFF. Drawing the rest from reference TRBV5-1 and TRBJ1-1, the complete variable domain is KAGVTQTPRYLIKTRGQQVTLSCSPISGHRSVSWYQQTPGQGLQFLFEYFSETQRNKGNFPGRFSGRQFSNSRSEMNVSTLELGDSALYLCASSLWLGSTEAFFGQGTRLTVV.

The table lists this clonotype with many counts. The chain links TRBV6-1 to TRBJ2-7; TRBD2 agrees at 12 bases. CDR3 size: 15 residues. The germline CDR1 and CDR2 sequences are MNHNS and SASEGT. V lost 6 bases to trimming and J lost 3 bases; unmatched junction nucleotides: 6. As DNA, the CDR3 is TGTGCCAGCAGATCGGGACTAGCGGGTTTCTACGAGCAGTACTTC. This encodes CASRSGLAGFYEQYF.

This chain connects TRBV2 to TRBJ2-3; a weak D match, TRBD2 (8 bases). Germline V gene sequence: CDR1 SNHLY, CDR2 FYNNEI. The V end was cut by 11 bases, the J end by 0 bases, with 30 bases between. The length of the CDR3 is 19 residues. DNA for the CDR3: TGTGCCCACAGGGGTCAGCGGGAGATCGGGTACCTTAGCACAGATACGCAGTATTTT. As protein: CAHRGQREIGYLSTDTQYF.